These T cell receptor beta chains were read from a single sample in a study of metastatic and nonmetastatic thyroid tumors. Using MiXCR, TCRdb reanalyzed the PCR reads. The data contain about 38,000 clones, approximately 51% of them singletons. Sequencing was done on a sample of tumor tissue. The receptors stem from a male donor with papillary thyroid cancer or a benign thyroid nodule (not recorded which). Some clones in this sample may be carry-over from other donors' samples. Both conserved end residues are part of each CDR3. Fields, in order: CDR3 protein, CDR3 DNA, clone size, V gene, D gene, J gene. A D gene is named only where the DNA matches it firmly. Clone size is given for some rows only: seen once, a few or many times, or a class if the clone is expanded.

CASPHGHTTNYEQYF,TGTGCCAGCCCACATGGACACACAACTAACTACGAGCAGTACTTC,-,TRBV18,-,TRBJ2-7
CASSSTSQETQYF,TGTGCCAGCAGCTCGACTAGCCAGGAGACCCAGTACTTC,few,TRBV12-3/TRBV12-4,TRBD2,TRBJ2-5
CASSPSGGTPDEQYF,TGTGCCAGCAGCCCGTCCGGGGGGACTCCGGACGAGCAGTACTTC,-,TRBV4-2,TRBD2,TRBJ2-7
CASSPEGDTQYF,TGTGCCAGCTCACCAGAGGGAGATACGCAGTATTTT,-,TRBV18,-,TRBJ2-3
CASSVGSDSYEQYF,TGTGCCAGCAGCGTAGGGTCAGATTCCTACGAGCAGTACTTC,few,TRBV9,-,TRBJ2-7
CSARERNTIYF,TGCAGTGCTAGAGAGCGAAACACCATATATTTT,-,TRBV20-1,-,TRBJ1-3
CASSELAGSYNEQFF,TGTGCCAGCAGTGAACTAGCGGGCTCCTACAATGAGCAGTTCTTC,few,TRBV6-1,TRBD2,TRBJ2-1
CASRSDPITGELFF,TGTGCCAGCCGATCGGACCCCATCACCGGGGAGCTGTTTTTT,-,TRBV6-1,-,TRBJ2-2
CASSWALGGANTEAFF,TGCGCCAGCAGCTGGGCCCTCGGGGGGGCGAACACTGAAGCTTTCTTT,-,TRBV5-1,-,TRBJ1-1
CASSLQQGLGYEQYF,TGTGCCAGCAGCTTGCAACAGGGACTCGGCTACGAGCAGTACTTC,few,TRBV5-8,-,TRBJ2-7
CASRKTGAETQYF,TGTGCCAGCAGAAAGACAGGGGCTGAGACCCAGTACTTC,-,TRBV12-3/TRBV12-4,TRBD1,TRBJ2-5
CASNLGTCEQFF,TGTGCCAGCAACTTAGGTACGTGTGAGCAGTTCTTC,few,TRBV7-3,-,TRBJ2-1
CASSFLAGVGGELFF,TGCGCCAGCAGCTTCCTAGCGGGAGTGGGCGGGGAGCTGTTTTTT,-,TRBV5-1,TRBD2,TRBJ2-2
CASSPGQGVYGYTF,TGTGCCAGTTCCCCGGGACAGGGAGTCTATGGCTACACCTTC,few,TRBV19,TRBD1,TRBJ1-2
CASSQSGMRNYEQYF,TGTGCCAGCAGTCAGAGCGGGATGAGAAACTACGAGCAGTACTTC,-,TRBV28,TRBD2,TRBJ2-7
CSARGTSGGDTGELFF,TGCAGTGCTAGAGGGACTAGCGGGGGTGACACCGGGGAGCTGTTTTTT,few,TRBV20-1,TRBD2,TRBJ2-2
CAWGTLVNTGELFF,TGTGCCTGGGGGACATTGGTGAACACCGGGGAGCTGTTTTTT,-,TRBV30,-,TRBJ2-2